This T cell receptor (beta chain) is from a study of blood T cell repertoires in COVID-19. As for the study in general: COVID-19 samples from acute and convalescent phases originated in the United States, Italy and Spain. PBMCs, B-cell-depleted T cells, or T cells were the source of the cDNA or gDNA that made up the material.

This clone was seen a single time. CDR3 length: 13 amino acids. Germline V gene data show CDR1 as KGHSY and CDR2 as FQNENV. V lost 3 bases and J lost 2, with 7 bases in between. Original data processing: For nucleated cells, counts were estimated from reference gene primer amplification. Assay used: immunoSEQ multiplex PCR; TCRdb lists only in-frame clones, some missing. That table gives V, J and clone size, and the DNA gave D and trimming. The data contain about 200,000 clones, more than 75% of them singletons. Seattle researchers signed up patients amid active infection and tracked them longitudinally.

The receptor was derived from a woman in her seventies with COVID-19, enrolled during active disease. The sample consisted of peripheral blood. V and J are TRBV16 and TRBJ1-2, with D maybe TRBD1 (6 bases). The CDR3 region has the DNA TGTGCCAGCAGCCAGGACAGCAACTATGGCTACACCTTC. Encoded protein: CASSQDSNYGYTF.